Presented here are 19 T cell receptor beta chains from one specimen sequenced in a study of cytomegalovirus exposure and HLA in healthy donors. Researchers ran the PCR with 60 Vbeta and 13 Jbeta primers. Some clones are missing from TCRdb's copy, which holds only in-frame ones; the method was immunoSEQ multiplex PCR. In the table there are around 200,000 clones, roughly 72% of which are singletons. The sequencing input was PBMCs. The receptors derive from a man aged 25-45 years in good health and CMV-seronegative.

The chain has TRBV5-4 and TRBJ2-7; weak D call: TRBD2 (5 bases). Trimming stripped 0 bases from V and 4 bases from J, with 14 bases between. CDR1 SGHNT and CDR2 YYREEE come from the germline V gene (reference sequence). The CDR3 loop spans 15 amino acids. The CDR3 coding sequence is TGTGCCAGCAGCTTGGTGGCTAGCTATCAATACGAGCAGTACTTC. It codes for CASSLVASYQYEQYF.

This clone appeared once. This chain connects TRBV28 to TRBJ1-1, with D possibly being TRBD1 (5 bases). V gave up 5 bases and J gave up 1 base, with 11 bases separating them. This CDR3 comprises 14 residues. The germline gives CDR1 MDHEN, CDR2 SYDVKM. The CDR3 loop is CASSLIQGNTEAFF. The CDR3 nucleotides are TGTGCCAGCAGTCTAATCCAGGGGAACACTGAAGCTTTCTTT.

The gene calls are TRBV30 and TRBJ2-6; D might be TRBD1 (6 bases). Germline CDR1 is GTSNPN and CDR2 is SVGIG (reference sequence). The CDR3 contains 12 residues. Trimming stripped 4 bases from V and 16 bases from J, with 17 bases between. The CDR3, as DNA: TGTGCCTGGAACAGGGAGAAGCAAGTACTGACTTTC. Protein sequence: CAWNREKQVLTF. Variable domain in full (rest from reference TRBV30 and TRBJ2-6): SQTIHQWPATLVQPVGSPLSLECTVEGTSNPNLYWYRQAAGRGLQLLFYSVGIGQISSEVPQNLSASRPQDRQFILSSKKLLLSDSGFYLCAWNREKQVLTFGAGSRLTVL.

The chain combines TRBV7-9 with TRBJ2-3; D gene ambiguous. Trimming left V 3 bases short and J 0 bases short, with 10 bases between. From germline, CDR1 is SEHNR and CDR2 FQNEAQ (reference sequence). The length of the CDR3 is 15 residues. The CDR3 DNA sequence: TGTGCCAGCAGCTTGGCTGGAGTTAGCACAGATACGCAGTATTTT. As protein: CASSLAGVSTDTQYF.

This chain's CDR3 is CASRHRPGWRERYEQFF. For the CDR3, the DNA is TGTGCAAGTCGCCACCGTCCGGGGTGGCGGGAAAGGTATGAGCAGTTCTTC. V usage is TRBV12-2 and J usage is TRBJ2-1; TRBD2 is the table's D call, not checked against the DNA. TRBV12-2 counts as a pseudogene. This CDR3 is built from 17 residues.

The chain couples TRBV4-1 to TRBJ2-5; 7 positions match TRBD2. The tail of the sequence fits TRBJ2-7 better, so the J call may be wrong. This CDR3 has 15 amino acids. Germline assignment: CDR1 MGHRA and CDR2 YSYEKL. CDR3 residues: CASSQVPGGQPEQYF. The CDR3 region has the DNA TGCGCCAGCAGCCAAGTGCCGGGAGGACAACCCGAGCAGTACTTC.

Only a few counts were recorded for this clone. V is TRBV10-3 and J is TRBJ2-3, with TRBD2 identical over 11 bases. Trimming removed 5 bases from V and 4 bases from J; junction bases left unmatched: 14. Germline assignment: CDR1 ENHRY and CDR2 SYGVKD. CDR3 size: 18 residues. CDR3 region: CAISRGPTSGRGADTQYF. CDR3 coding DNA: TGTGCCATCAGTAGGGGCCCTACTAGCGGGAGAGGGGCAGATACGCAGTATTTT.

The table lists this clone with a count of one. The V gene is TRBV11-1, the J gene TRBJ1-1; D gene ambiguous. The germline V gene encodes CDR1 SGHAT and CDR2 FQDESV (reference sequence). Deletions cut 5 bases from V and 1 base from J, with 11 bases between. The CDR3 consists of 14 residues. CDR3 in DNA: TGTGCCAGCAGCATCCGTACGGGGAACACTGAAGCTTTCTTT. This codes for CASSIRTGNTEAFF.

The genes are TRBV28 and TRBJ1-5; 7 nucleotides match TRBD1. The CDR3 runs to 20 residues. J lost 4 bases, V lost 3 bases, and 21 bases had no gene match. Germline V gene lookup returns CDR1 MDHEN and CDR2 SYDVKM. Written as DNA, the CDR3 is TGTGCCAGCAGTTTGCGGGGAGGCGTATTGGGGGACAGAGGAAATCAGCCCCAGCATTTT. It translates to CASSLRGGVLGDRGNQPQHF. Together with reference TRBV28 and TRBJ1-5, the CDR3 gives the full variable domain: DVKVTQSSRYLVKRTGEKVFLECVQDMDHENMFWYRQDPGLGLRLIYFSYDVKMKEKGDIPEGYSVSREKKERFSLILESASTNQTSMYLCASSLRGGVLGDRGNQPQHFGDGTRLSIL.

V and J are TRBV19 and TRBJ1-1; possible D gene TRBD1, 5 bases. This CDR3 is built from 14 residues. Germline-derived CDR1 and CDR2 are LNHDA and SQIVND (reference sequence). The V end lost 6 bases, the J end lost 2 bases, and 13 bases lay between the germline ends. The CDR3 DNA is TGTGCCAGTAGCAGTCCAGGGTTTAACACTGAAGCTTTCTTT. As protein: CASSSPGFNTEAFF. Together with reference TRBV19 and TRBJ1-1, the CDR3 gives the full variable domain: DGGITQSPKYLFRKEGQNVTLSCEQNLNHDAMYWYRQDPGQGLRLIYYSQIVNDFQKGDIAEGYSVSREKKESFPLTVTSAQKNPTAFYLCASSSPGFNTEAFFGQGTRLTVV.

The gene calls are TRBV5-5 and TRBJ1-5; D remains unclear. Germline values: CDR1 SGHKS, CDR2 YYEKEE (reference sequence). This CDR3 has 16 residues. The V end was cut by 0 bases, the J end by 2 bases, with 12 bases between. The CDR3 nucleotides read TGTGCCAGCAGCTTGGTCCTGGGAGAGGGCAATCAGCCCCAGCATTTT. Residues: CASSLVLGEGNQPQHF.

This clone has only a few counts. The CDR3 DNA reads as TGTGCCAGCAGTGAAAGGAGGCGAGGAGAATACCAGCCCCAGCATTTT. Amino acids: CASSERRRGEYQPQHF. The V call is TRBV6-1, the J call TRBJ1-5; D unresolved. Per germline, CDR1 MNHNS and CDR2 SASEGT. This CDR3 is 16 amino acids long. The germline V and J ends were trimmed by 2 bases and 7 bases, with 18 bases remaining between them.

This clone is a singleton in its sample. The rearrangement uses TRBV6-6 and TRBJ2-7; 7 nucleotides agree with TRBD1. The trim removed 7 bases at V and 2 bases at J, leaving 5 bases unmatched. The CDR3 covers 13 residues. CDR1 and CDR2 (germline): MNHNY, SVGAGI (reference sequence). As DNA, the CDR3 is TGTGCCAGCACCACAGGGGTTACCTACGAGCAGTACTTC. Protein: CASTTGVTYEQYF.

As to this clone: Germline and junction disagree at one end, which may indicate a read error. The V call is TRBV7-2, the J call TRBJ2-7; D not resolved. The CDR3 sequence is 14 residues long. Germline V gene lookup returns CDR1 SGHTA and CDR2 FQGNSA. This CDR3 is CVSSSDTYPYEQYF. The CDR3, as DNA: TGTGTCAGCAGCTCCGATACCTACCCCTACGAGCAGTACTTC.

This clone was seen once. This sequence joins TRBV6-5 and TRBJ2-7; D remains unclear. Germline loops: CDR1 MNHEY, CDR2 SVGAGI. The CDR3 totals 14 residues. Trimming removed 0 bases at V and 3 bases at J, with 9 bases between. The CDR3 nucleotides read TGTGCCAGCAGTTACTCGAGTTCGGGCTACGAGCAGTACTTC. Translating it yields CASSYSSSGYEQYF.

The V gene is TRBV25-1, the J gene TRBJ2-5; D ambiguous. Germline V gene lookup returns CDR1 MGHDK and CDR2 SYGVNS. The CDR3 runs 13 residues. V lost 4 bases and J lost 1, with 7 bases in between. The CDR3 sequence is CASSGQFQETQYF. The CDR3 DNA sequence: TGTGCCAGCAGTGGACAATTCCAAGAGACCCAGTACTTC. The whole variable domain, filled in from reference TRBV25-1 and TRBJ2-5, reads EADIYQTPRYLVIGTGKKITLECSQTMGHDKMYWYQQDPGMELHLIHYSYGVNSTEKGDLSSESTVSRIRTEHFPLTLESARPSHTSQYLCASSGQFQETQYFGPGTRLLVL.

The CDR3 DNA sequence: TGTGCCAGCAGCCGAGGGGGCGGGGTCTACGAGCAGTACTTC. It specifies CASSRGGGVYEQYF. The chain joins TRBV7-7 to TRBJ2-7; a weak D match, TRBD1 (7 bases). The V gene lost 5 bases and the J gene lost 3 bases, with 14 bases spanning the gap. The germline CDR1 and CDR2 sequences are SSHAT and FNYEAQ (reference sequence). The CDR3 has 14 residues.

In its sample, this clone was seen a few times. The genes are TRBV5-1 and TRBJ2-7; 9 bases fit TRBD1. Germline-derived CDR1 and CDR2 are SGHRS and YFSETQ. Trimming removed 0 bases from V and 0 bases from J; junction bases left unmatched: 1. This CDR3 has 15 amino acids. The CDR3 bases are TGCGCCAGCAGCTTGGACAGGGGGCTCTCCTACGAGCAGTACTTC. Amino acids: CASSLDRGLSYEQYF.

This clone was recorded only once. This chain uses TRBV27 with TRBJ1-2; D might be TRBD1 (5 bases). Trimming took 0 bases from V and 3 from J, leaving 5 bases between them. The CDR3 runs to 13 residues. Germline V gives CDR1 MNHEY, CDR2 SMNVEV (reference sequence). CDR3 loop: CASSLSTDYGYTF. The DNA for the CDR3 is TGTGCCAGCAGTTTATCGACAGACTATGGCTACACCTTC.